The rows below give T cell receptor beta chains drawn from one sample of a study of cytomegalovirus exposure and HLA in healthy donors. Repertoires were generated with immunoSEQ multiplex PCR, while TCRdb's copy carries only in-frame clones and drops some. Of approximately 90,000 clones listed, roughly three quarters were seen once; the top ten hold about 3.8%. The specimen was PBMCs. These TCRs come from a man aged 25 to 45 in good health and CMV-seronegative. CDR3s include the opening cysteine and the closing phenylalanine or tryptophan. A D gene is named only where the DNA matches it firmly. The size of a clone is reported for some rows only, either as once, few or many, or as a class for expanded clones.

>TRBJ2-1|TRBD2|TRBV7-9|-
TGTGCCAGCAGCTTAGCGCGGCTAGCGGGAGGCGCCTCCTACAATGAGCAGTTCTTC
CASSLARLAGGASYNEQFF
>TRBJ2-7|TRBD1|TRBV11-2|-
TGTGCCAGCAGCTGGGGGGACAGGCGAGCCCTATACGAGCAGTACTTC
CASSWGDRRALYEQYF
>TRBJ1-2|TRBD1|TRBV19|few
TGTGCCAGCCGAACAAGACAGGGGGCAAGTGTTTATGGCTACACCTTC
CASRTRQGASVYGYTF
>TRBJ2-1|TRBD2|TRBV2|-
TGTGCCAGCAGGGAGATGACTAGCTCGACCTACAATGAGCAGTTCTTC
CASREMTSSTYNEQFF
>TRBJ2-1|-|TRBV19|-
TGTGCCAGTAGTATAGATCATGCAGGGAACTCCTACAATGAGCAGTTCTTC
CASSIDHAGNSYNEQFF
>TRBJ1-4|-|TRBV2|-
TGTGCCTACAGTACGGGAGACAGCAGGAAAAAACTGTTTTTT
CAYSTGDSRKKLFF
>TRBJ1-3|TRBD1|TRBV30|once
TGTGCCTGGAGACAGGGGCCCTCTGGAAACACCATATATTTT
CAWRQGPSGNTIYF
>TRBJ1-6|-|TRBV4-1|few
TGCGCCAGCAGCCCGCGGACGTTGGCCGACCCCAGGGGTTCACCCCTCCACTTT
CASSPRTLADPRGSPLHF
>TRBJ1-1|-|TRBV7-9|-
TGTGCCAGCAGCTTAGCTGGGGCAGAAGCTTTCTTT
CASSLAGAEAFF
>TRBJ1-2|TRBD1|TRBV4-3|once
TGCGCCAGCAGCCAAGGAGAGGGACAGGGTGGCTATGGCTACACCTTC
CASSQGEGQGGYGYTF
>TRBJ2-7|-|TRBV30|-
TGTGCCTGGAGTAGGGGGGGGGTGGGGTACGAGCAGTACTTC
CAWSRGGVGYEQYF
>TRBJ1-2|TRBD1|TRBV4-2|once
TGTGCCAGCAGCCACAGGAATGACAGGGTCGGTGGCTACACCTTC
CASSHRNDRVGGYTF
>TRBJ2-2|TRBD1|TRBV18|-
TGTGCCAGCTCACCTTGGACAGGCTCGAACACCGGGGAGCTGTTTTTT
CASSPWTGSNTGELFF
>TRBJ1-2|-|TRBV5-3|few
TGTGCCAGAAGCCCTTCTGGTCAGGTCTACACCTTC
CARSPSGQVYTF
>TRBJ2-7|TRBD1|TRBV10-3|-
TGTGCCATCAGTGACGCACAGGGGGCAATTCAGCAGTACTTC
CAISDAQGAIQQYF
>TRBJ2-6|TRBD1|TRBV10-3|-
TGTGCCATCAGTACAGGGGGCGCAGGTGGGGCCAACGTCCTGACTTTC
CAISTGGAGGANVLTF
>TRBJ2-3|-|TRBV2|-
TGTGCCAGCAGTGTCACTCGGAGTCGGACAGATACGCAGTATTTT
CASSVTRSRTDTQYF
>TRBJ2-1|-|TRBV7-8|-
TGTGCTGGGGGAGGAGCACGGGGAAACTCCTACAATGAGCAGTTCTTC
CAGGGARGNSYNEQFF
>TRBJ1-2|-|TRBV18|-
TGTGCCAGCTCACCAGTCGTGAGGTTTGGGGGCTACACCTTC
CASSPVVRFGGYTF
>TRBJ2-3|TRBD1|TRBV11-2|-
TGTGCCAGCAGCCCGGACAGGTGGGATACGCAGTATTTT
CASSPDRWDTQYF
>TRBJ1-2|-|TRBV10-1|once
TGCGCCCGGGGTGGGAGACCCAAACTCTATGGCTACACCTTC
CARGGRPKLYGYTF
>TRBJ1-6|TRBD1|TRBV7-2|once
TGTGCCAGCAGTCCTCAGGGGGATTCACCCCTCCACTTT
CASSPQGDSPLHF
>TRBJ2-7|TRBD1|TRBV10-3|-
TGTGCCATCAGAGGACTCCGGGACAGGATCCACGAGCAGTACTTC
CAIRGLRDRIHEQYF
>TRBJ1-1|TRBD1|TRBV4-2|-
TGTGCCAGCAGCCAAGTTACAGGGGCCAACACTGAAGCTTTCTTT
CASSQVTGANTEAFF
>TRBJ2-3|TRBD2|TRBV2|-
TGTGCCAGCATTAATACGAGCGGGAGCGGAGCGGATGTAAGGTATTTT
CASINTSGSGADVRYF
>TRBJ2-2|TRBD1|TRBV11-3|-
TGTGCCAGCAGCCCGGGACAGGGGGACACCGGGGAGCTGTTTTTT
CASSPGQGDTGELFF
>TRBJ1-1|TRBD1|TRBV5-1|-
TGCGCCAGCAGCTTGGCCTACAGGGGGCAGAACACTGAAGCTTTCTTT
CASSLAYRGQNTEAFF
>TRBJ2-3|TRBD2|TRBV19|once
TGTGCCAGTAGTACGGGACTAGCGGGGGGGCAAGTCACAGATACGCAGTATTTT
CASSTGLAGGQVTDTQYF
>TRBJ2-7|TRBD1|TRBV18|-
TGTGCCAGCTCACCACTGCAAGGGGGCATGACCTACGAGCAGTACTTC
CASSPLQGGMTYEQYF
>TRBJ1-4|-|TRBV6-5|-
TGTGCCAGCAGTACCGGGAATCGTCGGGAAAAACTGTTTTTT
CASSTGNRREKLFF
>TRBJ2-1|-|TRBV11-2|-
TGTGCCAGCAGCTTATTCTCGAGCGTGGGCAATGAGCAGTTCTTC
CASSLFSSVGNEQFF
>TRBJ1-2|-|TRBV28|-
TGTGCCAGCAGCCCCTTTGGGCGATATGGCTACACCTTC
CASSPFGRYGYTF